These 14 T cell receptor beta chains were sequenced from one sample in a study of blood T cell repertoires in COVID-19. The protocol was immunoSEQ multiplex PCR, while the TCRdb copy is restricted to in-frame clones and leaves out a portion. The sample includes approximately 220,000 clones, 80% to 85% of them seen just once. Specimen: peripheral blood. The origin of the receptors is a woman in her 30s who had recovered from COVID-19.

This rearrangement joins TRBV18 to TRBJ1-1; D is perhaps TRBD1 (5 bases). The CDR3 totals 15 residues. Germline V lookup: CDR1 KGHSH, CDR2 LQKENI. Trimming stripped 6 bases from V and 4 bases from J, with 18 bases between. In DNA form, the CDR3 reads TGTGCCAGCTCCCCCGGAGAGGGGAGGGGCACTGAAGCTTTCTTT. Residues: CASSPGEGRGTEAFF. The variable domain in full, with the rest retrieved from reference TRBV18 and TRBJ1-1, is NAGVMQNPRHLVRRRGQEARLRCSPMKGHSHVYWYRQLPEEGLKFMVYLQKENIIDESGMPKERFSAEFPKEGPSILRIQQVVRGDSAAYFCASSPGEGRGTEAFFGQGTRLTVV.

CDR3 in amino acids: CASSSPLSNEQFF. Here the CDR3 DNA reads TGTGCCAGCAGCTCACCTCTATCCAATGAGCAGTTCTTC. The V call is TRBV7-2, the J call TRBJ2-1, with no clear D. The V and J ends lost 4 bases and 6 bases respectively, with 10 bases between them. The germline V gene encodes CDR1 SGHTA and CDR2 FQGNSA. This CDR3 is 13 amino acids long. Full variable domain (remainder filled in from reference TRBV7-2 and TRBJ2-1): GAGVSQSPSNKVTEKGKDVELRCDPISGHTALYWYRQSLGQGLEFLIYFQGNSAPDKSGLPSDRFSAERTGGSVSTLTIQRTQQEDSAVYLCASSSPLSNEQFFGPGTRLTVL.

DNA of the CDR3: TGTGCCAGTAGTACGGGGACAGGGGGTAACTACGAGCAGTACTTC. Its translation is CASSTGTGGNYEQYF. The V gene is TRBV19, the J gene TRBJ2-7; 11 positions match TRBD1. Unmatched junction bases numbered 5, after V lost 4 bases and J lost 3 bases. From germline, CDR1 is LNHDA and CDR2 SQIVND (reference sequence). This CDR3 contains 15 residues.

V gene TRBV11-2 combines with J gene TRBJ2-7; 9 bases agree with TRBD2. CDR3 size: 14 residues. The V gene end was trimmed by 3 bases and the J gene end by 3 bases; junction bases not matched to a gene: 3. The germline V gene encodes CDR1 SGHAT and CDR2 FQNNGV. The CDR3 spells CASSLGTSLYEQYF. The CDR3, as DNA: TGTGCCAGCAGCTTGGGGACTAGCCTCTACGAGCAGTACTTC.

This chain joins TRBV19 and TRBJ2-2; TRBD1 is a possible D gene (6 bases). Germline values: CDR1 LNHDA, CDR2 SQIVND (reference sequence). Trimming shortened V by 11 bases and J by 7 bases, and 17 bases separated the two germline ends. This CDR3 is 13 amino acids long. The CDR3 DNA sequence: TGTGCCTGCGGCCACAGGGCGGGCGGGGAGCTGTTTTTT. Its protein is CACGHRAGGELFF.

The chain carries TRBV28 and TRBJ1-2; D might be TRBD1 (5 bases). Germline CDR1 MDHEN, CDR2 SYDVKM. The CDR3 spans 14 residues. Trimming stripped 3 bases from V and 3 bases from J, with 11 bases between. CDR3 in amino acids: CASSFPGRDYGYTF. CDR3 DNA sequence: TGTGCCAGCAGTTTTCCGGGCAGGGACTATGGCTACACCTTC.

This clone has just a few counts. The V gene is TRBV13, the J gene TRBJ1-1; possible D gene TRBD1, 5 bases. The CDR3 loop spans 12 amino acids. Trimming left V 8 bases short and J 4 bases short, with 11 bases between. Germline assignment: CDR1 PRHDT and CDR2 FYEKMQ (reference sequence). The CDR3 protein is CASRWGGTEAFF. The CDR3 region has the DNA TGTGCCAGCCGCTGGGGGGGCACTGAAGCTTTCTTT.

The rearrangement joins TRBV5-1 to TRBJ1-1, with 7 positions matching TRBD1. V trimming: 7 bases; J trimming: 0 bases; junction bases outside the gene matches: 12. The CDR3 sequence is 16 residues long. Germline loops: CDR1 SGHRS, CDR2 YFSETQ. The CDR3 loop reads CASSLGGGMMNTEAFF. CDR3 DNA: TGCGCCAGCTCGTTAGGGGGCGGGATGATGAACACTGAAGCTTTCTTT.

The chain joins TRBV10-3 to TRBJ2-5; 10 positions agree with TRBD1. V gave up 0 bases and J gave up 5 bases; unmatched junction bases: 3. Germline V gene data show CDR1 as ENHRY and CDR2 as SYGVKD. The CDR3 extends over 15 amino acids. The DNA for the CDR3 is TGTGCCATCAGTGAGTCGACAGGGGGCGGGGAGACCCAGTACTTC. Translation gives CAISESTGGGETQYF.

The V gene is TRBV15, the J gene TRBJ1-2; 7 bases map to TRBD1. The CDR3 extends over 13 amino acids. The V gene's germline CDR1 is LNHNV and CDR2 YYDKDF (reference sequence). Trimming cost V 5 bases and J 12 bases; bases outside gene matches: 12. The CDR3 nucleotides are TGTGCCACCAGCGAGGGGGCTTTTCTAGCCAACACCTTC. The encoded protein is CATSEGAFLANTF.

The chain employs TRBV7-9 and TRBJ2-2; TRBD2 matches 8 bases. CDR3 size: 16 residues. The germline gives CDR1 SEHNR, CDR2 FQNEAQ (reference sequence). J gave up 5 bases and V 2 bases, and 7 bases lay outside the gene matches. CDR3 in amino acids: CASSLYGRAQTGELFF. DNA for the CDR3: TGTGCCAGCAGCTTATACGGGAGGGCCCAGACCGGGGAGCTGTTTTTT.

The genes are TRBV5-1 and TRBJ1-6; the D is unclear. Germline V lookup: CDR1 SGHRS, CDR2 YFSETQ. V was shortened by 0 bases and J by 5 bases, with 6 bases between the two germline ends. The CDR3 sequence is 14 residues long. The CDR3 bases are TGCGCCAGCAGCTTGGGGTCTAATAATTCACCCCTCCACTTT. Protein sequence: CASSLGSNNSPLHF. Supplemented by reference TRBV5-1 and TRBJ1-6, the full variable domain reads KAGVTQTPRYLIKTRGQQVTLSCSPISGHRSVSWYQQTPGQGLQFLFEYFSETQRNKGNFPGRFSGRQFSNSRSEMNVSTLELGDSALYLCASSLGSNNSPLHFGNGTRLTVT.

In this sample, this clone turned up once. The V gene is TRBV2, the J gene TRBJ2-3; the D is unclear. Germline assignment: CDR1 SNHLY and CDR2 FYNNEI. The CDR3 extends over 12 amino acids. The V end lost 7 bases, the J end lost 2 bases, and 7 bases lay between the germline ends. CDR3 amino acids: CASTLSTDTQYF. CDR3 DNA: TGTGCCAGCACCCTCTCCACAGATACGCAGTATTTT.

CDR3 residues: CASSLQGSYNEQFF. The CDR3 DNA reads as TGTGCCAGTAGTCTCCAGGGGTCCTACAATGAGCAGTTCTTC. The rearrangement links TRBV19 to TRBJ2-1, with a possible D match to TRBD1 (6 bases). This CDR3 is built from 14 residues. The V and J ends lost 5 bases and 1 base respectively, with 9 bases between them. The V gene's germline CDR1 is LNHDA and CDR2 SQIVND (reference sequence).